This TCR beta chain was identified during a study of T cells after posttransplantation cyclophosphamide. This clone has a count of ten or more. The V end lost 8 bases, the J end lost 6 bases, and 19 bases lay between the germline ends. This CDR3 is 15 amino acids long. Germline assignment: CDR1 LNHDA and CDR2 SQIVND (reference sequence). On the day of bone marrow donation, the related graft donor provided peripheral blood. Clones were sequenced by immunoSEQ multiplex PCR, and TCRdb holds only the in-frame ones, with some missing. The sample yields around 35,000 clones, without any singletons. This chain connects TRBV19 to TRBJ2-2, with a weak D call TRBD2 (6 bases). This receptor was taken from a girl between 10 and 17 years old in good health, CMV-negative, and a related stem cell transplant donor. Sequencing was done on a sample of PBMCs. CDR3 protein: CASEFVAAGAGELFF. Here the CDR3 DNA reads TGTGCCAGTGAATTTGTAGCGGCCGGGGCCGGGGAGCTGTTTTTT.